Reported below is one T cell receptor (beta chain). Deletions cut 2 bases from V and 3 bases from J, with 5 bases between. CDR3 length: 12 residues. Germline V CDR1 and CDR2: MNHNS, SASEGT. Only in-frame clones appear in the TCRdb table, and some are missing; sequencing was by immunoSEQ multiplex PCR. This sample has 200,000 to 250,000 clones, with 50% to 75% found just once. The sample is drawn from a study of shared clonotypes between healthy human individuals. The genes are TRBV6-1 and TRBJ2-7; D uncertain. This receptor was taken from a man aged 25 to 40 in good health. Sequencing was done on a sample of memory CD4+ T cells sorted from blood. Described subset: CD45RA-negative fraction. The CDR3 reads CASSESIYEQYF. The CDR3 DNA reads TGTGCCAGCAGTGAATCCATCTACGAGCAGTACTTC.